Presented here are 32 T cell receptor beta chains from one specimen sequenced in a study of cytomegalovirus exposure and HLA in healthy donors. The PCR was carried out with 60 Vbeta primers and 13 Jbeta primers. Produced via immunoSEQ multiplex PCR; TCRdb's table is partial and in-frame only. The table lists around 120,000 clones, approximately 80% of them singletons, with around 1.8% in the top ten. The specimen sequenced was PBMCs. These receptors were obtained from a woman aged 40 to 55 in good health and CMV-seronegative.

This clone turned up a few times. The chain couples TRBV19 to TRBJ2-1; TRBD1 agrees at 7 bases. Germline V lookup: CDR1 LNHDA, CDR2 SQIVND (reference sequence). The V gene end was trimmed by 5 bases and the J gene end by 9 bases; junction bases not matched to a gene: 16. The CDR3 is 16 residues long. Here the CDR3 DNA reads TGTGCCAGTAGTGCGTATCCCCGGGACCCAGGGGGTGAGCAGTTCTTC. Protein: CASSAYPRDPGGEQFF. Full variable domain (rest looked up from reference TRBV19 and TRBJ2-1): DGGITQSPKYLFRKEGQNVTLSCEQNLNHDAMYWYRQDPGQGLRLIYYSQIVNDFQKGDIAEGYSVSREKKESFPLTVTSAQKNPTAFYLCASSAYPRDPGGEQFFGPGTRLTVL.

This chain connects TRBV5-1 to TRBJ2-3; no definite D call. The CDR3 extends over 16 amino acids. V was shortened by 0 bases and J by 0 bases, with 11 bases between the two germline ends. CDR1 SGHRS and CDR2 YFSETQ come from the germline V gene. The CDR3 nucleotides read TGCGCCAGCAGCTTGGCCGGCCAGGTGAGCACAGATACGCAGTATTTT. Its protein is CASSLAGQVSTDTQYF.

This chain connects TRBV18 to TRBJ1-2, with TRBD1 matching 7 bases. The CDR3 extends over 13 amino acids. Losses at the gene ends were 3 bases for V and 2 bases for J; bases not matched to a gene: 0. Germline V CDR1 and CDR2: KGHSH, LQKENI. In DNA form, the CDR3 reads TGTGCCAGCTCACCGACAGGGAACTATGGCTACACCTTC. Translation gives CASSPTGNYGYTF.

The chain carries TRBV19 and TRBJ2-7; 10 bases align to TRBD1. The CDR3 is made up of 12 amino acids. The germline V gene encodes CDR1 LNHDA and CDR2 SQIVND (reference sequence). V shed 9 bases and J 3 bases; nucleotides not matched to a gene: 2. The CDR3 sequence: CASGTGDYEQYF. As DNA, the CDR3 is TGTGCCAGCGGGACAGGGGACTACGAGCAGTACTTC. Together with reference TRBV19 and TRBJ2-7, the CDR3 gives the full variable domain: DGGITQSPKYLFRKEGQNVTLSCEQNLNHDAMYWYRQDPGQGLRLIYYSQIVNDFQKGDIAEGYSVSREKKESFPLTVTSAQKNPTAFYLCASGTGDYEQYFGPGTRLTVT.

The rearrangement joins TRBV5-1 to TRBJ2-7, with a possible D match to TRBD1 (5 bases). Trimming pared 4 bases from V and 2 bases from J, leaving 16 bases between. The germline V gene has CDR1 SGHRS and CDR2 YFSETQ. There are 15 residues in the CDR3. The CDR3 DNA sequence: TGCGCCAGCAGCCTAAGTGCTGGGGCGGCCTACGAGCAGTACTTC. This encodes CASSLSAGAAYEQYF.

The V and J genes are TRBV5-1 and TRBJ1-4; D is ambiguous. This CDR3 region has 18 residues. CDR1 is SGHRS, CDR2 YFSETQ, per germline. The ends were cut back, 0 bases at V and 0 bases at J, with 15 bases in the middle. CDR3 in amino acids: CASSLGIMGPTTNEKLFF. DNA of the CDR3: TGCGCCAGCAGCTTGGGTATTATGGGCCCTACAACTAATGAAAAACTGTTTTTT.

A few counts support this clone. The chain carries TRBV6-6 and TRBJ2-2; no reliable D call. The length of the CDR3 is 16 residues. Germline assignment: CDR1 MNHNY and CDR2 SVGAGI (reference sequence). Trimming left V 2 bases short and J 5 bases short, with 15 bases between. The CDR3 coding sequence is TGTGCCAGCAGTTACGACCGACCCGGGTGGACCGGGGAGCTGTTTTTT. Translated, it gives CASSYDRPGWTGELFF.

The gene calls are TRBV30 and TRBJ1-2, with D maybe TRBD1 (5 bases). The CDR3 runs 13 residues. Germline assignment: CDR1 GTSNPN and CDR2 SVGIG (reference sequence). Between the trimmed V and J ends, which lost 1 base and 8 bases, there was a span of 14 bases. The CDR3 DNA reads TGTGCCTGGAGTGATGGGGCGTTGGGCGGCTACACCTTC. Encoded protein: CAWSDGALGGYTF. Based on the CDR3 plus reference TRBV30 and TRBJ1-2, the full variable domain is SQTIHQWPATLVQPVGSPLSLECTVEGTSNPNLYWYRQAAGRGLQLLFYSVGIGQISSEVPQNLSASRPQDRQFILSSKKLLLSDSGFYLCAWSDGALGGYTFGSGTRLTVV.

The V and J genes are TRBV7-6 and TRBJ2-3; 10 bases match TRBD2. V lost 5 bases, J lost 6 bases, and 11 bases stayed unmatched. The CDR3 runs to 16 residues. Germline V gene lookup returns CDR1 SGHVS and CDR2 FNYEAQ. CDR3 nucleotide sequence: TGTGCCAGCAGCCCGATTAGCGGGGGGCCCGGTGATACGCAGTATTTT. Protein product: CASSPISGGPGDTQYF.

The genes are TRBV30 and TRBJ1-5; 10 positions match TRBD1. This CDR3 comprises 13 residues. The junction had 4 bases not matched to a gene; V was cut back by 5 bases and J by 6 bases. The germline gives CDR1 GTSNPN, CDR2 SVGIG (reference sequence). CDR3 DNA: TGTGCCTGGGGGACAGGGGCGCGTCAGCCCCAGCATTTT. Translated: CAWGTGARQPQHF.

The CDR3 protein is CASSLIGGNHNEQFF. Written as DNA, the CDR3 is TGTGCCAGCAGTTTAATAGGCGGGAACCACAATGAGCAGTTCTTC. This chain connects TRBV27 to TRBJ2-1, with D perhaps TRBD2 (6 bases). V was clipped by 2 bases and J by 5 bases, with 13 bases between them. The CDR3 is 15 residues long. Germline CDR1 is MNHEY and CDR2 is SMNVEV (reference sequence).

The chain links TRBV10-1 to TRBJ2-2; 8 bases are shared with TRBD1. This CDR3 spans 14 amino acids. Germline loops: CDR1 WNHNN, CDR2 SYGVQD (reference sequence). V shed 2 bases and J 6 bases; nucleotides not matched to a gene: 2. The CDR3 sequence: CASSEGQGPGELFF. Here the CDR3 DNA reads TGCGCCAGCAGTGAGGGACAGGGCCCCGGGGAGCTGTTTTTT.

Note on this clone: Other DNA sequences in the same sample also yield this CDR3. CDR3 sequence: CASSRGNTEAFF. The CDR3 nucleotides are TGTGCCAGCTCCAGGGGGAACACTGAAGCTTTCTTT. The chain is built from TRBV6-5 and TRBJ1-1; a weak D match, TRBD1 (6 bases). V was trimmed by 8 bases and J by 1 base, leaving 8 bases between them. CDR3 length equals 12 residues. CDR1 MNHEY and CDR2 SVGAGI come from the germline V gene.

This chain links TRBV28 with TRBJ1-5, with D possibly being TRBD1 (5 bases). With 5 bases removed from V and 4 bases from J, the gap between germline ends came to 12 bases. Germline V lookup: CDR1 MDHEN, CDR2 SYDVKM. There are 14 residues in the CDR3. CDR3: CASSARALNQPQHF. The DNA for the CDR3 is TGTGCCAGCAGTGCCAGGGCTCTTAATCAGCCCCAGCATTTT.

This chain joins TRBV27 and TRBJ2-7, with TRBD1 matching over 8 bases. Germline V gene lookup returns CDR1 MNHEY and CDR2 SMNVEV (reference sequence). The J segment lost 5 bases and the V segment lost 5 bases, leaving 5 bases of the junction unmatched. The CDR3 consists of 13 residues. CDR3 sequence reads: CASSPSDRDEQYF. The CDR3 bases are TGTGCCAGCAGTCCCTCGGACAGGGACGAGCAGTACTTC.

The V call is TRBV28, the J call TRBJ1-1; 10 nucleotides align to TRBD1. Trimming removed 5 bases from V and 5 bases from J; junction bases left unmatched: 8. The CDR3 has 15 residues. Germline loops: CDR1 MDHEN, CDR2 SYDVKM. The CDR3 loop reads CASSLPGQGWTEAFF. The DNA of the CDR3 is TGTGCCAGCAGTCTACCGGGACAGGGGTGGACTGAAGCTTTCTTT. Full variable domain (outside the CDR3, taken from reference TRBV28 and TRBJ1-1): DVKVTQSSRYLVKRTGEKVFLECVQDMDHENMFWYRQDPGLGLRLIYFSYDVKMKEKGDIPEGYSVSREKKERFSLILESASTNQTSMYLCASSLPGQGWTEAFFGQGTRLTVV.

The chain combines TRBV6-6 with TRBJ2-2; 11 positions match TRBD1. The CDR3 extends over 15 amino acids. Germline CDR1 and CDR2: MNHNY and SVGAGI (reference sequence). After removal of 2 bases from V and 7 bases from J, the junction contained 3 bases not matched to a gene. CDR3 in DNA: TGTGCCAGCAGTTACGGACAGGGGGCCGTCGGGGAGCTGTTTTTT. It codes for CASSYGQGAVGELFF.

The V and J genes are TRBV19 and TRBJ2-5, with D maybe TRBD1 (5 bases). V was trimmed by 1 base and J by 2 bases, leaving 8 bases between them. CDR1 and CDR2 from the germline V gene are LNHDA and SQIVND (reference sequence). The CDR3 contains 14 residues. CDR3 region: CASSIVNRQETQYF. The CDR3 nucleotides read TGTGCCAGTAGTATAGTCAACAGGCAAGAGACCCAGTACTTC.

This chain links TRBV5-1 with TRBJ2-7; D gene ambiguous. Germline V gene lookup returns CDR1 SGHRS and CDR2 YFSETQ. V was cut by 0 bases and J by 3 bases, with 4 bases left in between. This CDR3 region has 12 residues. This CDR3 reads CASSLDHYEQYF. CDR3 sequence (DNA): TGCGCCAGCAGCTTGGATCACTACGAGCAGTACTTC. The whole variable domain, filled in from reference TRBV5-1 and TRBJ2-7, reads KAGVTQTPRYLIKTRGQQVTLSCSPISGHRSVSWYQQTPGQGLQFLFEYFSETQRNKGNFPGRFSGRQFSNSRSEMNVSTLELGDSALYLCASSLDHYEQYFGPGTRLTVT.

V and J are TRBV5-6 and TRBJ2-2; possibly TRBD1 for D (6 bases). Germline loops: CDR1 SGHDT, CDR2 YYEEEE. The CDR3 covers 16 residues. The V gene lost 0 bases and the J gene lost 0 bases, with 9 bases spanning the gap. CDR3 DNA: TGTGCCAGCAGCTTGGGTGGGGGCCCGAACACCGGGGAGCTGTTTTTT. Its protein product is CASSLGGGPNTGELFF.

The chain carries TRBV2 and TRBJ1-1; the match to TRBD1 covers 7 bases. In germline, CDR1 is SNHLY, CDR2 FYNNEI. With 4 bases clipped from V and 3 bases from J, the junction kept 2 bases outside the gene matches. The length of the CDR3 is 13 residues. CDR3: CASSGQGHTEAFF. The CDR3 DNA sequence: TGTGCCAGCAGTGGACAGGGACACACTGAAGCTTTCTTT.

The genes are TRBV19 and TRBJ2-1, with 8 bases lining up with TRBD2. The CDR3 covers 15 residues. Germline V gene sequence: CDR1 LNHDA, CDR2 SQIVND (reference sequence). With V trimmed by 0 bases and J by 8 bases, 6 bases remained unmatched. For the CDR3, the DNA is TGTGCCAGTAGTATAGACAGCGGGGGCAGGGATGAGCAGTTCTTC. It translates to CASSIDSGGRDEQFF.

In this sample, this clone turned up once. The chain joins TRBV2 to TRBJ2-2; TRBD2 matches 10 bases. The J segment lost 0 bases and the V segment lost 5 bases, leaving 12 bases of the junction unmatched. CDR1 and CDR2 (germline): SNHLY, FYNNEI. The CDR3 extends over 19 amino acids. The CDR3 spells CASSRYHPSGGANTGELFF. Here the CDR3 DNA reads TGTGCCAGCAGTCGATACCACCCCAGCGGGGGGGCGAACACCGGGGAGCTGTTTTTT.

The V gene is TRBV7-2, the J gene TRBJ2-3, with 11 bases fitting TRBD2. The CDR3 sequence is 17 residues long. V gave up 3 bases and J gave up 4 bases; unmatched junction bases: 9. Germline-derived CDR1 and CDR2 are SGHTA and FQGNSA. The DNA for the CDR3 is TGTGCCAGCAGCTTGGCCGCGACTAGCGGGATGGCAGATACGCAGTATTTT. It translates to CASSLAATSGMADTQYF.

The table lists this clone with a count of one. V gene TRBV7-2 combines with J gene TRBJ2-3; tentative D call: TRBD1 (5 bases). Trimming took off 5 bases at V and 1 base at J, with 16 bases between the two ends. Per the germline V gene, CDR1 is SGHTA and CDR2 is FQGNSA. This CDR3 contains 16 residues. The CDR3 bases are TGTGCCAGCAGCCGAAAGCAGGGATTCGGCACAGATACGCAGTATTTT. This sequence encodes CASSRKQGFGTDTQYF.

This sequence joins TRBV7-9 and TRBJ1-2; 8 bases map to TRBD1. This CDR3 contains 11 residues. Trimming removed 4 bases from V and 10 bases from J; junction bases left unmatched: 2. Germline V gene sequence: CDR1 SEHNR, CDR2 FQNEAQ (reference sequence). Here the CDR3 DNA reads TGTGCCAGCAGCTCGACAGGGGCCTACACCTTC. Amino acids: CASSSTGAYTF. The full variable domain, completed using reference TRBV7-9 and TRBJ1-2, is DTGVSQNPRHKITKRGQNVTFRCDPISEHNRLYWYRQTLGQGPEFLTYFQNEAQLEKSRLLSDRFSAERPKGSFSTLEIQRTEQGDSAMYLCASSSTGAYTFGSGTRLTVV.

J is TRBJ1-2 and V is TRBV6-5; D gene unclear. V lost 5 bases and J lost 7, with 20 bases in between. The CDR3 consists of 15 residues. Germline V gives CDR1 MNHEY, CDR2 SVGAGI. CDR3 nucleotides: TGTGCCAGCAGTCCGATGGGCAGGACTCTAAGTGGCTACACCTTC. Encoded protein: CASSPMGRTLSGYTF.

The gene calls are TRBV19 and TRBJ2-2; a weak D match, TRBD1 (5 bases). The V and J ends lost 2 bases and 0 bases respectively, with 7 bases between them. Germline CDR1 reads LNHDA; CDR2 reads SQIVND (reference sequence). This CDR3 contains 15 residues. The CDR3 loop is CASSIRQPNTGELFF. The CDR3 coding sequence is TGTGCCAGTAGTATAAGACAGCCGAACACCGGGGAGCTGTTTTTT.

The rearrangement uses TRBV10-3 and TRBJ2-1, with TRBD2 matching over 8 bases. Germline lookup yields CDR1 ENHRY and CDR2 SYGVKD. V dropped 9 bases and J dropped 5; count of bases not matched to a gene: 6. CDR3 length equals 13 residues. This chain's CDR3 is CAILTSENNEQFF. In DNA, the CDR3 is TGTGCCATTCTGACTAGCGAAAACAATGAGCAGTTCTTC.

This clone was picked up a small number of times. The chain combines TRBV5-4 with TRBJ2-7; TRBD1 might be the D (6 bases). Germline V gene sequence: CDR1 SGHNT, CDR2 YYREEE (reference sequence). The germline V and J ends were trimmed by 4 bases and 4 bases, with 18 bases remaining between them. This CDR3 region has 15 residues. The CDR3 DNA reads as TGTGCCAGCAGCCCGGATCAGGGGCGAGGTTACGAGCAGTACTTC. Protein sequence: CASSPDQGRGYEQYF.

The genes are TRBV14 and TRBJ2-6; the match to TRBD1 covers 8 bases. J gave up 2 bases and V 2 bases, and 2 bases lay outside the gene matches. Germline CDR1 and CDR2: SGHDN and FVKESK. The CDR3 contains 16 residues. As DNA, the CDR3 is TGTGCCAGCAGCCAACCGGACAGGGCTGGGGCCAACGTCCTGACTTTC. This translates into CASSQPDRAGANVLTF.

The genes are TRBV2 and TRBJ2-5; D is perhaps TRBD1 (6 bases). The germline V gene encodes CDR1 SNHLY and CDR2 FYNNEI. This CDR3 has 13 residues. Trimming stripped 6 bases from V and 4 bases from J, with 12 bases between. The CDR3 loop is CASRARGSETQYF. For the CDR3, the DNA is TGTGCCAGCAGAGCCAGGGGATCAGAGACCCAGTACTTC.